This TCR beta chain was captured in a study of T cell changes during pregnancy in multiple sclerosis. Some clones are missing from TCRdb's copy, which holds only in-frame ones; the method was immunoSEQ multiplex PCR. The sample contains some 80,000 clones, over 85% of which appear only once. Trimming took off 4 bases at V and 6 bases at J, with 15 bases between the two ends. This CDR3 is 14 amino acids long. Germline CDR1 and CDR2: SGDLS and YYNGEE. The V and J genes are TRBV9 and TRBJ2-3; D possibly corresponds to TRBD2 (6 bases). This sequence originates from a female donor with multiple sclerosis, enrolled in a pregnancy study. Sequencing was performed on CD4+ T cells from peripheral blood mononuclear cells, taken after pregnancy. CDR3 nucleotide sequence: TGTGCCAGCAGCTATGAGACTAGTCCGGATACGCAGTATTTT. Its translation is CASSYETSPDTQYF.